These T cell receptor beta chains were read from a single sample in a study of blood T cell repertoires in COVID-19. This table comes from immunoSEQ multiplex PCR, and its TCRdb copy is limited to in-frame clones, with some not included. The sample lists about 150,000 clones; about 80% were seen once. The sample taken for sequencing was peripheral blood. The receptors were gathered from an older woman with acute or convalescent COVID-19. The conserved cysteine and the conserved F or W are not part of the CDR3 here. Each record gives: clone size, V gene, CDR3 protein. Rows give clone size only sometimes, using once, few, many, or a class for an expanded clone.

- | TRBV20-1 | SASVVGANYNEQF
- | TRBV6-2/TRBV6-3 | ASSYSSHNSNQPQH
- | TRBV21-1 | ASLRTFYTGELF
- | TRBV5-1 | ASRRLAGVTGELF
- | TRBV6-5 | ASSPEQGRGYT
- | TRBV6-5 | ASSYSIQMNTEAF
- | TRBV5-4 | ASSLGGGRSYNEQF
- | TRBV28 | ASSTSDRGNQPQH
- | TRBV4-1 | ASSQTLIRQPQH
- | TRBV10-2 | ASSLTGSFSNQPQH
- | TRBV28 | ASSPVGGGNEQF
- | TRBV19 | ASRDSRSNQPQH
few | TRBV5-5 | ASSLRLLQGTNTEAF
- | TRBV10-1 | ASSESRVGNTEAF
once | TRBV6-1 | ASSEAFTGNWN
- | TRBV6-5 | ASTRDRGRNTIY
- | TRBV28 | ASFQTGGSYGYT
- | TRBV30 | AWSVRGYEQY
- | TRBV19 | ASSGVPRGGNQPQH
- | TRBV5-1 | ASSSQGDTEAF
- | TRBV19 | ASSNLALAGEKLF
- | TRBV6-5 | ASSSAGTGHTYGYT
- | TRBV19 | ASSSGTKIRGDGYT
- | TRBV6-5 | ASSLQGAVFNEQF
- | TRBV7-9 | ASSRDNHEQY
- | TRBV11-2 | ASSFAGARQPQH
- | TRBV7-3 | ASSLAGGMNTEAF
- | TRBV5-4 | ASSLPAGLSYGYT
- | TRBV19 | ASSIQSYNSPLH
- | TRBV3-1/TRBV3-2 | ASSQVTAAERRNEQF
- | TRBV12-3/TRBV12-4 | ASILTGATEAF
- | TRBV6-6 | ASSTGGSEQY
few | TRBV28 | AIDLTGDGYT
- | TRBV11-2 | ASSIRAGGGLDNEQF
once | TRBV19 | ASSTRGRGSTGELF
- | TRBV18 | ASSQLPNIEGRMNTEAF
- | TRBV29-1 | SHGAGMRNNEQF
- | TRBV10-2 | ASSEVAAGYAEQY
- | TRBV3-1/TRBV3-2 | ASSPSRKGDPLYGYT
- | TRBV5-1 | ASSTDYNNEQF
- | TRBV7-8 | ASSSAASGGYTDTQY
- | TRBV18 | ASSPPRGDSGNTIY
- | TRBV28 | ASSLPDKQATYGYT
once | TRBV11-2 | ASSLDMAGNYGYT
- | TRBV3-1/TRBV3-2 | ASSHSRDRGLNYEQY
- | TRBV19 | ASNTLAGKIGELF
- | TRBV7-6 | ASSLGGGNQPQH
- | TRBV7-2 | ASSLNSGGEVETQY
- | TRBV10-1 | ASSRGQNTEAF
- | TRBV24-1 | ATSDFRQVTGELF
few | TRBV28 | ASSNRASSEQF
few | TRBV5-1 | ASSLIPGNTGELF
- | TRBV9 | ASSVATGEAGNTIY
once | TRBV7-6 | ASSLVAGTTSGELF
- | TRBV19 | ASTADDSSGNTIY
- | TRBV3-1/TRBV3-2 | ASSLRGAAETQY
- | TRBV5-1 | ASSAGFNEKLF
few | TRBV3-1/TRBV3-2 | ASSQWTSAQETQY
- | TRBV13 | ASSLRFVNEQF
- | TRBV6-2/TRBV6-3 | ASSYAPLGDFGSPLH